This TCR beta chain was captured by sequencing in a study of blood T cell repertoires in COVID-19. Participants were aged roughly 18 to 100 years from around 24 US areas. Categorization into cohorts depended on clinical history that participants reported. Among Cohort 3 donors, those recovered had two negative PCRs, clearance, or symptom resolution. Germline V lookup: CDR1 SNHLY, CDR2 FYNNEI. This CDR3 comprises 14 residues. With 8 bases clipped from V and 1 base from J, the junction kept 6 bases outside the gene matches. This table comes from immunoSEQ multiplex PCR, and its TCRdb copy is limited to in-frame clones, with some not included. There are 300,000 or so clones in the sample; approximately 90% occur only once, and about 10% lies in the top ten.

This sequence joins TRBV2 and TRBJ1-1, with 8 bases fitting TRBD1. What was sequenced was PBMCs or T cells enriched from blood (not recorded which). The sequence was obtained from a woman younger than 30 who had recovered from COVID-19. The CDR3 here is CASGDRFTNTEAFF. The CDR3 DNA reads TGTGCCAGCGGGGACAGGTTTACGAACACTGAAGCTTTCTTT.